The following is a TCR beta chain sequence with its context. The target antigen is unknown. The sample comes from a study of CD8 T cells in Susac syndrome. Study results and limitations: As the study acknowledged, the number of individuals who were part of its TCR sequencing and HLA analysis was relatively small.

Controls were healthy donors chosen to match patients in age and sex. V lost 4 bases and J lost 5; bases outside the gene matches: 3. CDR3 size: 12 residues. In germline, CDR1 is GTSNPN, CDR2 SVGIG (reference sequence). RNA totalling roughly 0.45 to 1 ug underwent reverse transcription with random hexamers. Amplification of TCR beta CDR3 across 54 Vbeta and 13 Jbeta was performed with immunoSEQ multiplex PCR. TCRdb re-called the immunoSEQ multiplex PCR reads with MiXCR, one entry per CDR3 protein. This table has some 150,000 distinct CDR3 sequences, 90% to 95% appearing once. V usage is TRBV30 and J usage is TRBJ2-5; 8 nucleotides align to TRBD1. The sequenced sample was CD8+ T cells from PBMCs. The clonotype comes from a human donor in good health. CDR3 DNA sequence: TGTGCCTGGAAAGGACAGGGTGAGACCCAGTACTTC. It codes for CAWKGQGETQYF. The variable domain in full, with the rest retrieved from reference TRBV30 and TRBJ2-5, is SQTIHQWPATLVQPVGSPLSLECTVEGTSNPNLYWYRQAAGRGLQLLFYSVGIGQISSEVPQNLSASRPQDRQFILSSKKLLLSDSGFYLCAWKGQGETQYFGPGTRLLVL.